Listed below are T cell receptor beta chains from one sample, sequenced in a study of shared clonotypes between healthy human individuals. TCRdb keeps only in-frame clones here, not all; method: immunoSEQ multiplex PCR. The profile shows roughly 2,000,000 clones, 85% to 95% of them singletons. Source material: naive CD8+ T cells sorted from blood. Receptors were obtained from a man aged 18 to 29 in good health. CDR3s include the opening cysteine and the closing phenylalanine or tryptophan. The D gene is left open where the match is weak. Size tells how often a clone was seen (once, few, many) or the class of an expanded clone, and some rows leave it out.

size: -; J: TRBJ1-5; D: TRBD1; V: TRBV7-9; DNA: TGTGCCAGCAGCGGAACAGGGGGCGATGGGTACCCGGACAATCAGCCCCAGCATTTT; CDR3: CASSGTGGDGYPDNQPQHF
size: -; J: TRBJ1-2; D: -; V: TRBV2; DNA: TGTGCCAGCAGGGACCCTACAGGGATTGGCTACACCTTC; CDR3: CASRDPTGIGYTF
size: once; J: TRBJ2-1; D: TRBD2; V: TRBV9; DNA: TGTGCCAGCAGCCCTACGACTAGCGGGGGGCTTTGTGAGCAGTTCTTC; CDR3: CASSPTTSGGLCEQFF
size: -; J: TRBJ2-5; D: -; V: TRBV19; DNA: TGTGCCAGTAGTGTCGTCCCGGGACTTATGACACAAGAGACCCAGTACTTC; CDR3: CASSVVPGLMTQETQYF
size: -; J: TRBJ1-1; D: -; V: TRBV6-6; DNA: TGTGCCAGCACCTCACCAGGGCTTGAAGCTTTCTTT; CDR3: CASTSPGLEAFF
size: -; J: TRBJ2-1; D: TRBD2; V: TRBV7-9; DNA: TGTGCCAGCAGCTTAACCGGGACTAGCGGGAGCATCGCCTACAATGAGCAGTTCTTC; CDR3: CASSLTGTSGSIAYNEQFF
size: -; J: TRBJ2-3; D: TRBD2; V: TRBV4-1; DNA: TGCGCCAGCAGCCACCAAGGGACTAGCGGGAGGGAGGGGGGTACGCAGTATTTT; CDR3: CASSHQGTSGREGGTQYF
size: -; J: TRBJ2-7; D: -; V: TRBV27; DNA: TGTGCCAGCAGCTCCACTTACGAGCAGTACTTC; CDR3: CASSSTYEQYF
size: once; J: TRBJ2-1; D: -; V: TRBV19; DNA: TGTGCCAGTAGTATGGAACGGGGGGCGTACAATGAGCAGTTCTTC; CDR3: CASSMERGAYNEQFF
size: -; J: TRBJ2-7; D: TRBD1; V: TRBV28; DNA: TGTGCCAGCAAGTCTTTGGGACAGGGCCTATACGAGCAGTACTTC; CDR3: CASKSLGQGLYEQYF
size: -; J: TRBJ2-7; D: -; V: TRBV5-6; DNA: TGTGCCAGCAGCTTGCGGCCAGCAATGTACGAGCAGTACTTC; CDR3: CASSLRPAMYEQYF
size: -; J: TRBJ1-4; D: -; V: TRBV20-1; DNA: TGCAGTGCTCCCAAAGGTGAAAAACTGTTTTTT; CDR3: CSAPKGEKLFF